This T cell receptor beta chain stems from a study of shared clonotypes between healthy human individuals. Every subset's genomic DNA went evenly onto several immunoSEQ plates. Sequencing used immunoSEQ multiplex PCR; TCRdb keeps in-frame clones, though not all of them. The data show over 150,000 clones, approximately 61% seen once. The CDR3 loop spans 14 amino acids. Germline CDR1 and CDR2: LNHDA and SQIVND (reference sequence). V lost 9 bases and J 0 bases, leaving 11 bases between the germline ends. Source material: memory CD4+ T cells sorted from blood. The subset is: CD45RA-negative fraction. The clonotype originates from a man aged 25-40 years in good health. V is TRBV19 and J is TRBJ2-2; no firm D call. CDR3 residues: CASTRIPNTGELFF. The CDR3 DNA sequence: TGTGCCAGCACACGGATTCCGAACACCGGGGAGCTGTTTTTT.